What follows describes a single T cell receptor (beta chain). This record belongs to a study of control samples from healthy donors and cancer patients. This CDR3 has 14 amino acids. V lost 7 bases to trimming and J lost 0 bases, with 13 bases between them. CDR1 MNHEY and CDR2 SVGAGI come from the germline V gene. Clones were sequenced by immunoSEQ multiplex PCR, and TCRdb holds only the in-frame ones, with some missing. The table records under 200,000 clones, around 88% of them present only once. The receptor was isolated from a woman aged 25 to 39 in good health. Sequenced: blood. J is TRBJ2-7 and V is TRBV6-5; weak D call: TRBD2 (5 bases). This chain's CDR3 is CASTAGPTSYEQYF. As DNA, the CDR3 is TGTGCCAGCACGGCGGGCCCCACCTCCTACGAGCAGTACTTC.